This T cell receptor (beta chain) was captured by sequencing in a study of CD8+ T cells in alopecia areata. Study overall: Female C3H/HeJ recipients aged about 7-10 weeks got skin from C3H/HeJ graft donors aged roughly 6-13 months that had spontaneous alopecia. Study-level results: Mice showed clearer TCR sharing than patients did, a gap that was possibly HLA-related.

Comment on this clone: Antigen specificity is unknown. Here the gene names and germline are mouse. The read ends 4 residues before the CDR3 terminus; that terminus is restored from the germline J gene.

V shed 0 bases and J shed 2 bases, with 10 bases lying between them. Germline V lookup: CDR1 LGHNA, CDR2 YNLKQL (reference sequence). The CDR3 is 15 residues long. Extracted from the samples, RNA was reverse transcribed into cDNA to serve as the sequencing template. Data came from immunoSEQ multiplex PCR; TCRdb stores just in-frame clones and leaves some out. This sample has around 290,000 clones, each found more than once. Scientists pooled cutaneous lymph node cells and sorted them on CD4, CD8alpha, NKG2D, NKG2ACE and other markers. The rearrangement links TRBV5 to TRBJ1-1; unclear D gene. The source of this sequence is a C3H/HeJ mouse with alopecia areata. The strain is characterized by the MHC haplotype H2-k. The sample was CD4+ T cells sorted from a lymph node. The sequenced part of the CDR3 DNA is TGTGCCAGCAGCCAAGATGTGGGTGGCAACACA. This sequence encodes CASSQDVGGNT. In full, the CDR3 reads CASSQDVGGNTEVFF.